The present T cell receptor (beta chain) was sequenced within a study of monozygotic twins with inflammatory bowel disease. The CDR3 is made up of 14 amino acids. Looked up from germline, CDR1 is SGDLS and CDR2 is YYNGEE. TCRdb re-called the 5' RACE reads and gives one entry per CDR3 protein, without DNA. The repertoire table contains about 380,000 distinct CDR3 sequences. The sample consisted of blood. The V and J genes are TRBV9 and TRBJ2-3. The clonotype originates from a human donor with ulcerative colitis or Crohn's disease, or a healthy co-twin of an affected twin (not recorded which). The CDR3 spells CASHRSASEDTQYF.